This paragraph covers one T cell receptor (beta chain) sequence. This sample was included in a study of cytomegalovirus exposure and HLA in healthy donors. The PCR had 60 Vbeta and 13 Jbeta primers. Using immunoSEQ multiplex PCR, the repertoire was profiled, and TCRdb retains in-frame clones only, with some absent. The data contain around 280,000 clones, about 87% of them singletons. Sequenced material: PBMCs. This TCR derives from a woman under 30 in good health and CMV-seronegative.

This CDR3 is CASSLVQPEQYF. The CDR3 bases are TGCGCCAGCAGCTTGGTACAGCCCGAGCAGTACTTC. V gene TRBV5-1 combines with J gene TRBJ2-7, with D unresolved. V dropped 0 bases and J dropped 6 bases, with 7 bases sitting between them. CDR1 and CDR2 from the germline V gene are SGHRS and YFSETQ. The CDR3 totals 12 residues.